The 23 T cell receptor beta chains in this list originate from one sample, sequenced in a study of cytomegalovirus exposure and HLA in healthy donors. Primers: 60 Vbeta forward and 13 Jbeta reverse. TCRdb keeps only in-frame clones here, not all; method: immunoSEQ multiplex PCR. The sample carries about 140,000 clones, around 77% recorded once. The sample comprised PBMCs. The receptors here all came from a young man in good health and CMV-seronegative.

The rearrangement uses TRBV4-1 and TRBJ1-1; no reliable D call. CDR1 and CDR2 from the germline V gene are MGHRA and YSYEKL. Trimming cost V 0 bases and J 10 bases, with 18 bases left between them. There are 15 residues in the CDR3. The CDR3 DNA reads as TGCGCCAGCAGCCAAGAGTTTCTATCGCGGGAGGTAGCTTTCTTT. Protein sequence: CASSQEFLSREVAFF.

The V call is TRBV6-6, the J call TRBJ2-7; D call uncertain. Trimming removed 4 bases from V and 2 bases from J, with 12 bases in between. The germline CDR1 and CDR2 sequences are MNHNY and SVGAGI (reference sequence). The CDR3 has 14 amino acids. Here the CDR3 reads CASSSAGVAYEQYF. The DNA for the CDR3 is TGTGCCAGCAGTTCCGCAGGTGTGGCCTACGAGCAGTACTTC.

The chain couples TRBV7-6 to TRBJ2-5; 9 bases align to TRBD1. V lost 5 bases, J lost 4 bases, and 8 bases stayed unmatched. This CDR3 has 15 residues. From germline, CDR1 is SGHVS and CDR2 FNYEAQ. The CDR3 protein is CASSLWTGEIETQYF. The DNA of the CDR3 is TGTGCCAGCAGCCTATGGACAGGGGAAATAGAGACCCAGTACTTC.

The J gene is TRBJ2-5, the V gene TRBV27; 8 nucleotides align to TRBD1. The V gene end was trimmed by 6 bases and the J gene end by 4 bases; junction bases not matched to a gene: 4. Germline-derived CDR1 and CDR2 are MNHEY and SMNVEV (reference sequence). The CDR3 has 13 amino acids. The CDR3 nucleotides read TGTGCCAGCAGGACAGGGGAGATAGAGACCCAGTACTTC. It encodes CASRTGEIETQYF.

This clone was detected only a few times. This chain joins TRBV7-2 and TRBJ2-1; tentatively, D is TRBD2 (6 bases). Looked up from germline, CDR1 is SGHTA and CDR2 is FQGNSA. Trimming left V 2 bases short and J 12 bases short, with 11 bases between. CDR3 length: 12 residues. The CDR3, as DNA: TGTGCCAGCAGCTTACAGGGAGCGGGGCAGTTCTTC. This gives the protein CASSLQGAGQFF.

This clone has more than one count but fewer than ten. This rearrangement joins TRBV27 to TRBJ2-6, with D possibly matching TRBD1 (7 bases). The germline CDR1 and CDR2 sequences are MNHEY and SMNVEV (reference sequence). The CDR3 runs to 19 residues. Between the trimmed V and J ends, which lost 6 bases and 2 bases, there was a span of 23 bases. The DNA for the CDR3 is TGTGCCAGCAGCCATAAGGACCCAGGGGGGCCTGCTGGGGCCAACGTCCTGACTTTC. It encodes CASSHKDPGGPAGANVLTF. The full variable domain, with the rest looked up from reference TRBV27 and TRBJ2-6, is EAQVTQNPRYLITVTGKKLTVTCSQNMNHEYMSWYRQDPGLGLRQIYYSMNVEVTDKGDVPEGYKVSRKEKRNFPLILESPSPNQTSLYFCASSHKDPGGPAGANVLTFGAGSRLTVL.

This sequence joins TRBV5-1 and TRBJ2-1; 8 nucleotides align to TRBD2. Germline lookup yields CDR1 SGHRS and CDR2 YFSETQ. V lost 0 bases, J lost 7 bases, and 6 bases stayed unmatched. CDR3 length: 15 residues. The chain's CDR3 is CASSLGGTRSNEQFF. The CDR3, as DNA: TGCGCCAGCAGCTTGGGAGGGACTAGAAGTAATGAGCAGTTCTTC.

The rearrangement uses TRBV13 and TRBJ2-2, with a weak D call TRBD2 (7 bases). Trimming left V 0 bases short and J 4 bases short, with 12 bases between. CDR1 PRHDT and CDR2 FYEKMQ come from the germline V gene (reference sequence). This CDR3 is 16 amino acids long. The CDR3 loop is CASSLGRGAGTGELFF. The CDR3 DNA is TGTGCCAGCAGCTTAGGCCGGGGGGCAGGCACCGGGGAGCTGTTTTTT.

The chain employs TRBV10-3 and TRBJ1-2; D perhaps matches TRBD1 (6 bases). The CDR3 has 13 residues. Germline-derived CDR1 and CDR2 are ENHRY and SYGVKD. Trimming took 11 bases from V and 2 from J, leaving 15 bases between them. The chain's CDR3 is CASSRQDNYGYTF. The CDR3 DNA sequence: TGTGCCTCCTCCCGACAGGACAACTATGGCTACACCTTC.

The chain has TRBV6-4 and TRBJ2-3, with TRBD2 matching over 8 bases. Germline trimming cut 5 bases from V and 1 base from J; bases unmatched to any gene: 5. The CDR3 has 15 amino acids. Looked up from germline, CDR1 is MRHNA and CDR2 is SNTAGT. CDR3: CASSRSGSGTDTQYF. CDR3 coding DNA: TGTGCCAGCAGTCGAAGCGGGAGCGGCACAGATACGCAGTATTTT.

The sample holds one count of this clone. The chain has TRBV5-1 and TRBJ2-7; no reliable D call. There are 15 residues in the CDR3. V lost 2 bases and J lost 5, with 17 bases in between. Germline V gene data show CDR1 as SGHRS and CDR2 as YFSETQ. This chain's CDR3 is CASSFTLEGPHEQYF. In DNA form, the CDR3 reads TGCGCCAGCAGCTTTACCCTAGAAGGTCCCCACGAGCAGTACTTC.

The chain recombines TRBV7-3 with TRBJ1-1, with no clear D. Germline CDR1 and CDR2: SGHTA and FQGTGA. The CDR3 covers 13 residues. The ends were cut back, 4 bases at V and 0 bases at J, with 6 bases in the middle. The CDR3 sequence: CASSSGVNTEAFF. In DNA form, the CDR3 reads TGTGCCAGCAGCTCCGGAGTGAACACTGAAGCTTTCTTT.

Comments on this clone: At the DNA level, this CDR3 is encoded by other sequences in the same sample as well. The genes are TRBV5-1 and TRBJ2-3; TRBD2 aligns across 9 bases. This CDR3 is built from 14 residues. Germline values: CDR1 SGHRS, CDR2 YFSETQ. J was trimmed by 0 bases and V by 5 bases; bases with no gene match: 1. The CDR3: CASRLAGSTDTQYF. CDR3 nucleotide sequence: TGCGCCAGCAGACTAGCGGGCAGCACAGATACGCAGTATTTT. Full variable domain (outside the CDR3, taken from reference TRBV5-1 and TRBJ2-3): KAGVTQTPRYLIKTRGQQVTLSCSPISGHRSVSWYQQTPGQGLQFLFEYFSETQRNKGNFPGRFSGRQFSNSRSEMNVSTLELGDSALYLCASRLAGSTDTQYFGPGTRLTVL.

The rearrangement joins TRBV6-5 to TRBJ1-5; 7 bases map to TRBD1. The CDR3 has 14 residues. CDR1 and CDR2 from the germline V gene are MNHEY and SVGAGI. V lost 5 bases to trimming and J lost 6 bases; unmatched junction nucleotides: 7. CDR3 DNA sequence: TGTGCCAGCAGTCCTACAGGGGCGGGTCAGCCCCAGCATTTT. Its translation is CASSPTGAGQPQHF.

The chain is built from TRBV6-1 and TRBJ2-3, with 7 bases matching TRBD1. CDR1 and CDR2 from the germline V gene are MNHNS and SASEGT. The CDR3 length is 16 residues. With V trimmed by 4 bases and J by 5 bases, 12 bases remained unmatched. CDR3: CASSGRTGGRGDTQYF. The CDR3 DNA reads TGTGCCAGCAGTGGAAGGACAGGCGGCCGAGGAGATACGCAGTATTTT.

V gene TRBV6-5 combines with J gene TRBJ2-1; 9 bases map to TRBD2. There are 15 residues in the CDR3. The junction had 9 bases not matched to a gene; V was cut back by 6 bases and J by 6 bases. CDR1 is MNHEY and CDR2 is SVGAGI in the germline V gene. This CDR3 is CASRPGVAGANEQFF. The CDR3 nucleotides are TGTGCCAGCAGACCCGGGGTAGCGGGAGCCAATGAGCAGTTCTTC.

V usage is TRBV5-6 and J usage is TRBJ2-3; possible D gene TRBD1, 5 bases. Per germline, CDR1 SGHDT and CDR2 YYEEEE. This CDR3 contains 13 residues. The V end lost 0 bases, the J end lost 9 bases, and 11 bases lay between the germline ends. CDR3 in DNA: TGTGCCAGCAGCTTGGGTGGACAACGGACGCAGTATTTT. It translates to CASSLGGQRTQYF.

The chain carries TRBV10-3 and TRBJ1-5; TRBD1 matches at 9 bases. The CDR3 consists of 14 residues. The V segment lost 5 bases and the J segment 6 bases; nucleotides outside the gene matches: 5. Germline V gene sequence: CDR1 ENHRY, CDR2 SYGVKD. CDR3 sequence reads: CAISTGGIGQPQHF. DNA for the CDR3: TGTGCCATCAGTACAGGGGGCATAGGTCAGCCCCAGCATTTT.

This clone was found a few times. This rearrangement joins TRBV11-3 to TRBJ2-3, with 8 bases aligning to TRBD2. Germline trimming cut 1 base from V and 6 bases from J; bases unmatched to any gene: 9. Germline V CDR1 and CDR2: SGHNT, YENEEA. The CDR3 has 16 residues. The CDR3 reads CASSLGTAGGGDTQYF. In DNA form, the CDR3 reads TGTGCCAGCAGCTTAGGTACCGCGGGAGGCGGGGATACGCAGTATTTT.

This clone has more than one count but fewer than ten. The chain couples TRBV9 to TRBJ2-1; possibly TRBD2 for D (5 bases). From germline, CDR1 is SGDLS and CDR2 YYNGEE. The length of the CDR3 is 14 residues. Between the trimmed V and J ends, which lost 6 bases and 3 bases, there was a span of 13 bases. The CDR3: CASTRTGVYNEQFF. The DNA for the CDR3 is TGTGCCAGCACCAGGACTGGGGTCTACAATGAGCAGTTCTTC.

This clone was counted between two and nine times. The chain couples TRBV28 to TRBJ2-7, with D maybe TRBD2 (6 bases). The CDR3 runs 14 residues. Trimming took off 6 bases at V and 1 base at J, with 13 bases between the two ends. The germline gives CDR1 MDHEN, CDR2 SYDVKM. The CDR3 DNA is TGTGCCAGCAGACGGCCGGGACTTTCCTACGAGCAGTACTTC. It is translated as CASRRPGLSYEQYF.

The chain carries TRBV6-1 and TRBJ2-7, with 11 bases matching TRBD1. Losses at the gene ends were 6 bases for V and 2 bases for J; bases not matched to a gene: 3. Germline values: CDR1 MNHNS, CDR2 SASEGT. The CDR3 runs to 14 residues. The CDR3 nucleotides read TGTGCCAGCAGATGGACAGGGGGCCCCTACGAGCAGTACTTC. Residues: CASRWTGGPYEQYF.

The CDR3 is CASSAGTSSTDTQYF. The CDR3 region has the DNA TGTGCCAGCAGCGCCGGGACTTCTAGCACAGATACGCAGTATTTT. The rearrangement uses TRBV6-1 and TRBJ2-3; weak D call: TRBD2 (6 bases). The CDR3 runs to 15 residues. The V gene lost 6 bases and the J gene lost 0 bases, with 13 bases spanning the gap. Germline-derived CDR1 and CDR2 are MNHNS and SASEGT.